These 14 T cell receptor beta chains originate from one sample sequenced in a study of cytomegalovirus exposure and HLA in healthy donors. The PCR contained 60 Vbeta and 13 Jbeta primers. Profiling relied on immunoSEQ multiplex PCR, and the TCRdb table lists in-frame clones only, not all of them. The sample comprises under 150,000 clones, 85% of which are singletons, and about 7% rests with the top ten. The sample consisted of PBMCs. The origin of the receptors is a woman younger than 45 in good health and CMV-seropositive.

There are a few counts of this clone. This rearrangement joins TRBV11-2 to TRBJ2-7; 12 bases fit TRBD2. This CDR3 is 17 amino acids long. J gave up 3 bases and V 5 bases, and 11 bases lay outside the gene matches. Germline V gene sequence: CDR1 SGHAT, CDR2 FQNNGV. Written as DNA, the CDR3 is TGTGCCAGCAGCCTCAGGACTAGCGGGACTACTTACTACGAGCAGTACTTC. Its translation is CASSLRTSGTTYYEQYF. The variable domain in full, completed from reference TRBV11-2 and TRBJ2-7, reads EAGVAQSPRYKIIEKRQSVAFWCNPISGHATLYWYQQILGQGPKLLIQFQNNGVVDDSQLPKDRFSAERLKGVDSTLKIQPAKLEDSAVYLCASSLRTSGTTYYEQYFGPGTRLTVT.

A single count supports this clone. The gene calls are TRBV19 and TRBJ2-7, with 8 bases matching TRBD2. The CDR3 covers 14 residues. From germline, CDR1 is LNHDA and CDR2 SQIVND (reference sequence). V shed 3 bases and J 5 bases; nucleotides not matched to a gene: 6. This chain's CDR3 is CASSIWAGGDEQYF. The CDR3 nucleotides read TGTGCCAGTAGTATCTGGGCCGGGGGGGACGAGCAGTACTTC.

V and J are TRBV6-5 and TRBJ1-4, with D hard to call. Germline-derived CDR1 and CDR2 are MNHEY and SVGAGI. V gave up 10 bases and J gave up 0 bases, with 12 bases separating them. The CDR3 sequence is 14 residues long. The chain's CDR3 is CATTPRATNEKLFF. As DNA, the CDR3 is TGTGCCACCACTCCGAGAGCAACTAATGAAAAACTGTTTTTT.

The V and J genes are TRBV27 and TRBJ2-1; 7 bases align to TRBD2. Trimming took 2 bases from V and 2 from J; bases not matched to a gene: 3. CDR3 length equals 15 residues. Germline values: CDR1 MNHEY, CDR2 SMNVEV (reference sequence). In DNA, the CDR3 is TGTGCCAGCAGTTTAGACGGGGGGACCTACAATGAGCAGTTCTTC. It is translated as CASSLDGGTYNEQFF.

This chain joins TRBV7-2 and TRBJ1-1; 8 positions agree with TRBD1. CDR1 SGHTA and CDR2 FQGNSA come from the germline V gene. The CDR3 extends over 15 amino acids. The junction had 4 bases not matched to a gene; V was cut back by 2 bases and J by 2 bases. CDR3 bases: TGTGCCAGCAGCTTACTCGGGACAGGAAACACTGAAGCTTTCTTT. Residues: CASSLLGTGNTEAFF.

The genes are TRBV7-9 and TRBJ1-1, with TRBD1 as a possible D gene (6 bases). V lost 7 bases, J lost 6 bases, and 15 bases lay in between. The length of the CDR3 is 13 residues. Per germline, CDR1 SEHNR and CDR2 FQNEAQ (reference sequence). The DNA of the CDR3 is TGTGCCAGCATCCCAGGGGAGAGGTCTGAAGCTTTCTTT. It translates to CASIPGERSEAFF.

The CDR3 DNA reads as TGTGCCAGCAGTGCTAGCGGGAGTGCATACAATGAGCAGTTCTTC. Translated: CASSASGSAYNEQFF. The J gene is TRBJ2-1, the V gene TRBV9; 10 nucleotides line up with TRBD2. Germline V gene lookup returns CDR1 SGDLS and CDR2 YYNGEE. The CDR3 runs 15 residues. Trimming took 5 bases from V and 4 from J; bases not matched to a gene: 6.

This clone was picked up one time. This rearrangement joins TRBV7-9 to TRBJ1-1; D gene uncertain. With 4 bases removed from V and 1 base from J, the gap between germline ends came to 16 bases. The CDR3 is made up of 16 amino acids. CDR1 and CDR2 from the germline V gene are SEHNR and FQNEAQ (reference sequence). CDR3 amino acids: CASSSGLLAPNTEAFF. CDR3 nucleotide sequence: TGTGCCAGCAGCTCGGGTCTCCTAGCCCCGAACACTGAAGCTTTCTTT.

V is TRBV9 and J is TRBJ1-1; possibly TRBD1 for D (5 bases). CDR3 length equals 15 residues. V lost 3 bases to trimming and J lost 1 base, with 13 bases between them. Germline loops: CDR1 SGDLS, CDR2 YYNGEE. CDR3 bases: TGTGCCAGCAGCGCGGCCGGGGGGGGGAACACTGAAGCTTTCTTT. This encodes CASSAAGGGNTEAFF.

This clone occurred a few times. The rearrangement joins TRBV30 to TRBJ1-1; D uncertain. Germline V gives CDR1 GTSNPN, CDR2 SVGIG (reference sequence). The CDR3 loop spans 15 amino acids. V lost 7 bases to trimming and J lost 1 base, with 19 bases between them. The CDR3 region has the DNA TGTGCCTCCCCAAGGCGCGGCAGTTCGAACACTGAAGCTTTCTTT. This sequence encodes CASPRRGSSNTEAFF. Combining the CDR3 with reference TRBV30 and TRBJ1-1 gives the whole variable domain SQTIHQWPATLVQPVGSPLSLECTVEGTSNPNLYWYRQAAGRGLQLLFYSVGIGQISSEVPQNLSASRPQDRQFILSSKKLLLSDSGFYLCASPRRGSSNTEAFFGQGTRLTVV.

The genes are TRBV6-4 and TRBJ2-6; D not resolved. V lost 0 bases to trimming and J lost 2 bases, with 8 bases between them. The CDR3 is 16 amino acids. From germline, CDR1 is MRHNA and CDR2 SNTAGT. CDR3 region: CASSDSRIPGANVLTF. CDR3 DNA: TGTGCCAGCAGTGACTCGAGGATACCTGGGGCCAACGTCCTGACTTTC.

The rearrangement joins TRBV30 to TRBJ1-4; tentatively, D is TRBD1 (6 bases). V shed 2 bases and J shed 2 bases, with 9 bases lying between them. This CDR3 contains 14 residues. CDR1 is GTSNPN, CDR2 SVGIG, per germline (reference sequence). The CDR3 DNA reads as TGTGCCTGGAGTCGGACAGTGACTAATGAAAAACTGTTTTTT. Translating gives CAWSRTVTNEKLFF.

This clone appeared a few times. The rearrangement joins TRBV5-4 to TRBJ2-5; no firm D call. Between the trimmed V and J ends, which lost 3 bases and 1 base, there was a span of 13 bases. The CDR3 is 15 residues long. CDR1 and CDR2 from the germline V gene are SGHNT and YYREEE (reference sequence). The CDR3 coding sequence is TGTGCCAGCAGCTCTGGAAGCGCCTCCCAAGAGACCCAGTACTTC. Translated: CASSSGSASQETQYF.

V gene TRBV5-1 combines with J gene TRBJ2-7; the match to TRBD1 covers 11 bases. This CDR3 has 15 amino acids. The germline V gene has CDR1 SGHRS and CDR2 YFSETQ. The trim removed 4 bases at V and 6 bases at J, leaving 9 bases unmatched. The CDR3 spells CASSGGPGTGGEQYF. Here the CDR3 DNA reads TGCGCCAGCAGCGGGGGCCCCGGGACAGGGGGCGAGCAGTACTTC.